This TCR beta chain originates from a study of T-cell memory formation after mild COVID-19. This CDR3 is built from 15 residues. Trimming removed 5 bases at V and 5 bases at J, with 15 bases between. Germline V lookup: CDR1 SGHTA, CDR2 FQGNSA. This clonotype was seen a handful of times. TCRdb ran MiXCR on the 5' RACE reads and lists one entry per CDR3 protein. Of just over 150,000 distinct CDR3 sequences in the sample, about 28% were seen once. The rearrangement joins TRBV7-2 to TRBJ2-2; possible D gene TRBD2, 6 bases. The source is an adult woman who had mild COVID-19 (a few samples of this study predate the infection). Cell type and time point are not known. The sample comprised PBMCs or a T cell subset sorted from them (not recorded which). The CDR3 region is CASSRTNGMTGELFF. The DNA of the CDR3 is TGTGCCAGCAGCCGGACTAATGGGATGACCGGGGAGCTGTTTTTT.